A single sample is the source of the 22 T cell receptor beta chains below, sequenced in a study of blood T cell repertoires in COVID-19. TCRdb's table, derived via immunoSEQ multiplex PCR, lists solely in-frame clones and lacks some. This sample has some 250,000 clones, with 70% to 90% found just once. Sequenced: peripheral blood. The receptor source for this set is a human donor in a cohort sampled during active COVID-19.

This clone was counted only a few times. CDR3 nucleotide sequence: TGTGCCAGCAGCTTTGGTCGTAGCGAGCAGTACTTC. It translates to CASSFGRSEQYF. The V and J genes are TRBV7-6 and TRBJ2-7; D is uncertain. The CDR3 is made up of 12 amino acids. From germline, CDR1 is SGHVS and CDR2 FNYEAQ. Trimming left V 3 bases short and J 6 bases short, with 9 bases between.

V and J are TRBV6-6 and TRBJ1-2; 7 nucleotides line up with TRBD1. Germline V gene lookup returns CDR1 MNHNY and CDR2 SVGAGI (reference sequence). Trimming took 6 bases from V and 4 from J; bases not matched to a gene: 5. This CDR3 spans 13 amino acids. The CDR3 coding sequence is TGTGCCAGCAGCCCACAGGGGCGCTATGGCTACACCTTC. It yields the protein CASSPQGRYGYTF.

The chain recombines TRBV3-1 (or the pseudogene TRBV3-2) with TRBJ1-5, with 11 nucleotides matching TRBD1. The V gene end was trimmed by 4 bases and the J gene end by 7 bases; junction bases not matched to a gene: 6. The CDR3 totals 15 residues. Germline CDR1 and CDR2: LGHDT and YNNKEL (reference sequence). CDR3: CASSPGQGARQPQHF. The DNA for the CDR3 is TGTGCCAGCAGCCCTGGACAGGGGGCAAGGCAGCCCCAGCATTTT.

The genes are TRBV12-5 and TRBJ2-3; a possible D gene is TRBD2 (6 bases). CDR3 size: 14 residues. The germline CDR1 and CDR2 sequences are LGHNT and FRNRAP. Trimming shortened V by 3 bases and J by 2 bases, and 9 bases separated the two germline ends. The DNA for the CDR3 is TGTGCTAGTGGTTTTAGCGGAGTCACAGATACGCAGTATTTT. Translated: CASGFSGVTDTQYF.

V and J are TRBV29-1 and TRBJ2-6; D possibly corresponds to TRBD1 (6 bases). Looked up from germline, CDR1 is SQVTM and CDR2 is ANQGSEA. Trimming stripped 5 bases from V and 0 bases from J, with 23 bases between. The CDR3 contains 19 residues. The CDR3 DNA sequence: TGCAGCGTTTATGGGGTGGGGGCAGGCGAAGACTCTGGGGCCAACGTCCTGACTTTC. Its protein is CSVYGVGAGEDSGANVLTF.

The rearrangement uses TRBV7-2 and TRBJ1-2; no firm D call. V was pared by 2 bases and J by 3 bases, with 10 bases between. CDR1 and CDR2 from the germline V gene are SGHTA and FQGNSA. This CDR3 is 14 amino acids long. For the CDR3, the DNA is TGTGCCAGCAGCTTAAACGCGGCGGACTATGGCTACACCTTC. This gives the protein CASSLNAADYGYTF.

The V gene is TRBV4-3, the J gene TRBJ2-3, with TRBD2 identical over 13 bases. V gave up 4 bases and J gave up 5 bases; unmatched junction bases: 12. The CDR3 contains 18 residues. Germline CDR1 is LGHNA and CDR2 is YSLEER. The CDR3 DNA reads TGCGCCAGCAGCCGACAATTACTAGCGGGAGGGCGTGAAGATACGCAGTATTTT. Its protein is CASSRQLLAGGREDTQYF.

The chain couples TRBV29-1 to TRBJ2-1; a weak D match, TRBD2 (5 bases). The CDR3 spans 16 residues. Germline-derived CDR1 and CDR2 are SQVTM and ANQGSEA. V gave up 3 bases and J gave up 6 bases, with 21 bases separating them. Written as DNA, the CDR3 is TGCAGCGTTGATCCCCCTCGGGGAAAAAGGGCCAATGAGCAGTTCTTC. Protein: CSVDPPRGKRANEQFF.

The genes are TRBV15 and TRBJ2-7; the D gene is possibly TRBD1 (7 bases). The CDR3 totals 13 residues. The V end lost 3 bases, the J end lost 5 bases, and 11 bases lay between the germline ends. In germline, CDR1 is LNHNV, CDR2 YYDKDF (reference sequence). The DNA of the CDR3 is TGTGCCACCAGCAGGGCAGGGGGGCACGAGCAGTACTTC. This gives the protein CATSRAGGHEQYF.

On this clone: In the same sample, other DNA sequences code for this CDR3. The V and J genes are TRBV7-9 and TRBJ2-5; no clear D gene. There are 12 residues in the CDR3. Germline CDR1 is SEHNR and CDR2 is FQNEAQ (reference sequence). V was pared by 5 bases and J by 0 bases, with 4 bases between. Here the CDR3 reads CASSHDQETQYF. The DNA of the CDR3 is TGTGCCAGCAGCCATGACCAAGAGACCCAGTACTTC.

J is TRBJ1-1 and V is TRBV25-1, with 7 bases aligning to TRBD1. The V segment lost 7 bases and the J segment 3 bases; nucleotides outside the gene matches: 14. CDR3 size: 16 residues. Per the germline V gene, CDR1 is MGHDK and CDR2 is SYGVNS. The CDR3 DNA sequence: TGTGCCAGCACCGAAGGTGAGACAGGGACTTACACTGAAGCTTTCTTT. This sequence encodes CASTEGETGTYTEAFF.

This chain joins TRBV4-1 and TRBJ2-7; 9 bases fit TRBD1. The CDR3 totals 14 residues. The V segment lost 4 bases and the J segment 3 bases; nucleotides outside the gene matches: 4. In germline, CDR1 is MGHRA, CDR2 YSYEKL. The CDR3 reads CASSPGQGIYEQYF. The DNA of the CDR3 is TGCGCCAGCAGCCCGGGACAGGGCATCTACGAGCAGTACTTC.

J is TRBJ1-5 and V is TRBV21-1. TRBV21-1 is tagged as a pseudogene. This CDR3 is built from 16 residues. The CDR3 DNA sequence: TGTGCCAGCAGTGGTCGGGTTCTCGATAGCAATCAGCCCCAGCATTTT. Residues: CASSGRVLDSNQPQHF.

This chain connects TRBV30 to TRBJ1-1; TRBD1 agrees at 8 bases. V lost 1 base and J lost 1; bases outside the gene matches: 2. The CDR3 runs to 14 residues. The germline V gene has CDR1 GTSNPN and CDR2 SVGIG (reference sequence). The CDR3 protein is CAWSGGTGNTEAFF. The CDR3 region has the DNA TGTGCCTGGAGTGGCGGGACAGGGAACACTGAAGCTTTCTTT.

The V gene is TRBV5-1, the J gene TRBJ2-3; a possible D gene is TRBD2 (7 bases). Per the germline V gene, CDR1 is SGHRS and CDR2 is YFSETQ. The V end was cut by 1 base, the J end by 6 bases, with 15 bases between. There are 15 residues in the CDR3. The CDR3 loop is CASSLNGGPEDTQYF. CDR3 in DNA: TGCGCCAGCAGCTTGAACGGGGGGCCGGAGGATACGCAGTATTTT.

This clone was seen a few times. CDR3 protein: CASSYADREGYTF. CDR3 sequence (DNA): TGTGCCAGCAGTTACGCGGACAGGGAAGGCTACACCTTC. V and J are TRBV6-6 and TRBJ1-2, with 8 bases that match TRBD1. CDR1 is MNHNY and CDR2 is SVGAGI in the germline V gene (reference sequence). The CDR3 sequence is 13 residues long. V shed 2 bases and J 8 bases; nucleotides not matched to a gene: 4.

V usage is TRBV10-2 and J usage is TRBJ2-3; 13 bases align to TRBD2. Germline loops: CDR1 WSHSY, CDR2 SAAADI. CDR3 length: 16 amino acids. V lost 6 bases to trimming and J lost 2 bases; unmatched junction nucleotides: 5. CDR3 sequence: CASSGTSGDVTDTQYF. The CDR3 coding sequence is TGCGCCAGCAGCGGGACTAGCGGGGATGTCACAGATACGCAGTATTTT.

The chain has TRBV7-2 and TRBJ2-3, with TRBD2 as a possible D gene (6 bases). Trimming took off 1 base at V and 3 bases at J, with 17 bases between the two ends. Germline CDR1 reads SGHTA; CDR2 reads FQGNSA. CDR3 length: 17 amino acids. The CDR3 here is CASSLEVPQRVTDTQYF. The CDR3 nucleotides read TGTGCCAGCAGCTTAGAGGTGCCGCAGCGGGTTACAGATACGCAGTATTTT.

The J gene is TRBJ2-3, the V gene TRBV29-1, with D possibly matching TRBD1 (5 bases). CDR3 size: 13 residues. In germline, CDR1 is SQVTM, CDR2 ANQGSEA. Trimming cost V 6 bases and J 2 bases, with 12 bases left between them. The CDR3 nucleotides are TGCAGCGTAGACAGAGCTTCCACAGATACGCAGTATTTT. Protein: CSVDRASTDTQYF.

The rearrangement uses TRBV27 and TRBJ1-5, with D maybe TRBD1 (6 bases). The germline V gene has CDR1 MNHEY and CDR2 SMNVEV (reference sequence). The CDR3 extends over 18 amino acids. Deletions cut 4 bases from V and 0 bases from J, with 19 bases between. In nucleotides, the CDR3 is TGTGCCAGCAGTTCCTCCCCAGGGGAAGGGGATAGCAATCAGCCCCAGCATTTT. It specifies CASSSSPGEGDSNQPQHF.

CDR3 sequence (DNA): TGTGCCAGCAGCGGAACCAGGGGACCCCTTACTAATGAAAAACTGTTTTTT. Translated: CASSGTRGPLTNEKLFF. This rearrangement joins TRBV5-6 to TRBJ1-4; perhaps TRBD1 as D (6 bases). This CDR3 is built from 17 residues. In germline, CDR1 is SGHDT, CDR2 YYEEEE. Trimming left V 4 bases short and J 2 bases short, with 18 bases between.

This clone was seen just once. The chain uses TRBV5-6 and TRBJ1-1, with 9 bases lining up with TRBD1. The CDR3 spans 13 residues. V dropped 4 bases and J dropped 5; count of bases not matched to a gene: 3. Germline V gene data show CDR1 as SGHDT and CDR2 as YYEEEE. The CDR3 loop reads CASSGTGPTEAFF. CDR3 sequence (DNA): TGTGCCAGCAGCGGGACAGGGCCTACTGAAGCTTTCTTT.